One sample yielded the 10 T cell receptor beta chains listed below, sequenced in a study of CD8 T cells in Susac syndrome. Reverse transcription of 0.5 to 1 ug RNA was performed with random hexamers. TCRdb re-analysed the immunoSEQ multiplex PCR reads in MiXCR, keeping a single row per CDR3 protein. The table has 250,000 to 300,000 distinct CDR3 sequences, 65% to 90% seen once. Sequencing was done on a sample of CD8+ T cells from PBMCs. These receptors all stem from a human donor with multiple sclerosis.

The chain carries TRBV20-1 and TRBJ2-1; the match to TRBD2 covers 9 bases. Trimming cost V 0 bases and J 15 bases; bases outside gene matches: 15. Germline assignment: CDR1 DFQATT and CDR2 SNEGSKA (reference sequence). The CDR3 loop spans 15 amino acids. CDR3 amino acids: CSARDLSWGGRDLFF. The CDR3 DNA reads TGCAGTGCTAGAGATTTAAGTTGGGGCGGGAGGGATCTGTTCTTC.

This chain connects TRBV7-9 to TRBJ1-1; D is ambiguous. There are 13 residues in the CDR3. Trimming cost V 2 bases and J 13 bases, with 17 bases left between them. The germline V gene has CDR1 SEHNR and CDR2 FQNEAQ (reference sequence). The CDR3 nucleotides read TGTGCCAGCAGCTTAACGGGCCCGGGAGAGGATTTCTTT. Protein: CASSLTGPGEDFF. Full variable domain (missing parts from reference TRBV7-9 and TRBJ1-1): DTGVSQNPRHKITKRGQNVTFRCDPISEHNRLYWYRQTLGQGPEFLTYFQNEAQLEKSRLLSDRFSAERPKGSFSTLEIQRTEQGDSAMYLCASSLTGPGEDFFGQGTRLTVV.

V gene TRBV7-8 combines with J gene TRBJ2-2; the match to TRBD2 covers 10 bases. With V trimmed by 3 bases and J by 1 base, 5 bases remained unmatched. Germline V gives CDR1 SGHVS, CDR2 FQNEAQ. The CDR3 is made up of 17 amino acids. CDR3 nucleotides: TGTGCCAGCAGCTTTTCACTAGCGGGAAAGAACACCGGGGAGCTGTTTTTT. Its translation: CASSFSLAGKNTGELFF.

The rearrangement uses TRBV4-3 and TRBJ2-6; D gene unclear. Germline assignment: CDR1 LGHNA and CDR2 YSLEER. The V end lost 0 bases, the J end lost 4 bases, and 7 bases lay between the germline ends. This CDR3 comprises 15 residues. The CDR3 nucleotides read TGCGCCAGCAGCCAAGATGACATGGGGGCCAACGTCCTGACTTTC. The encoded protein is CASSQDDMGANVLTF.

This clonotype has just one count. The chain uses TRBV29-1 and TRBJ1-2; 8 bases line up with TRBD1. Trimming cost V 0 bases and J 4 bases; bases outside gene matches: 7. CDR1 and CDR2 (germline): SQVTM, ANQGSEA. This CDR3 has 15 residues. The CDR3: CSVEDPDREFYGYTF. Here the CDR3 DNA reads TGCAGCGTTGAAGATCCGGACAGGGAGTTCTATGGCTACACCTTC.

The J gene is TRBJ1-4, the V gene TRBV3-1; no definite D call. Germline V lookup: CDR1 LGHDT, CDR2 YNNKEL (reference sequence). V was cut by 1 base and J by 4 bases, with 16 bases left in between. This CDR3 region has 17 residues. CDR3: CASSQGLRNSLNEKLFF. DNA of the CDR3: TGTGCCAGCAGCCAAGGTTTGAGGAACAGCCTTAATGAAAAACTGTTTTTT. Complete variable domain (other parts from reference TRBV3-1 and TRBJ1-4): DTAVSQTPKYLVTQMGNDKSIKCEQNLGHDTMYWYKQDSKKFLKIMFSYNNKELIINETVPNRFSPKSPDKAHLNLHINSLELGDSAVYFCASSQGLRNSLNEKLFFGSGTQLSVL.

V is TRBV19 and J is TRBJ2-6; D gene unclear. Germline V gene sequence: CDR1 LNHDA, CDR2 SQIVND (reference sequence). This CDR3 has 15 residues. V was trimmed by 7 bases and J by 0 bases, leaving 10 bases between them. CDR3: CASTVAFSGANVLTF. DNA of the CDR3: TGTGCCAGTACTGTAGCTTTCTCTGGGGCCAACGTCCTGACTTTC.

This clonotype was observed a few times. The J gene is TRBJ2-2, the V gene TRBV6-5, with D hard to call. Trimming removed 2 bases from V and 1 base from J, with 2 bases in between. This CDR3 is built from 13 residues. Per germline, CDR1 MNHEY and CDR2 SVGAGI. CDR3: CASSYLNTGELFF. The CDR3 coding sequence is TGTGCCAGCAGTTACCTGAACACCGGGGAGCTGTTTTTT.

The rearrangement uses TRBV5-1 and TRBJ2-3, with D maybe TRBD1 (6 bases). V lost 0 bases and J lost 2, with 10 bases in between. CDR3 length: 15 residues. Germline V CDR1 and CDR2: SGHRS, YFSETQ. The CDR3, as DNA: TGCGCCAGCAGCTTGGAACAGGGCCCCACAGATACGCAGTATTTT. This gives the protein CASSLEQGPTDTQYF.

The chain employs TRBV19 and TRBJ2-2; D is unclear. The CDR3 has 13 residues. CDR1 is LNHDA and CDR2 is SQIVND in the germline V gene (reference sequence). V gave up 5 bases and J gave up 5 bases, with 9 bases separating them. Written as DNA, the CDR3 is TGTGCCAGTAGTGATATAGAGACCGGGGAGCTGTTTTTT. Its translation: CASSDIETGELFF.